The 20 T cell receptor beta chains below were found in one sample sequenced in a study of T cell responses to AZD1222 COVID-19 vaccine listed by TCRdb under 2021. Taken with the paper, the label for time point translates to: baseline before first vaccination. The method was the immunoSEQ multiplex PCR assay. The table comes from immuneACCESS by way of TCRdb, which keeps in-frame sequences with V and J called. Part of the clones is missing from these tables; in studies checked, under half for an unresolved V gene and the rest for unknown reasons. This sample has 110,000 or so clones in its table, and around nine tenths of those were observed once. The ten top clones hold around 10% of the sample. Specimen: peripheral blood, collected on day 0 of AZD1222 vaccination. The origin of the receptors is an adult in good health.

CDR3 nucleotide sequence: TGTGCCAGCAGCTTGGTACCCAGCAATGAGCAGTTCTTC. This translates into CASSLVPSNEQFF. V gene TRBV5-4 combines with J gene TRBJ2-1; D remains unclear. Trimming removed 0 bases from V and 6 bases from J, with 7 bases in between. The germline gives CDR1 SGHNT, CDR2 YYREEE (reference sequence). The CDR3 is made up of 13 amino acids.

This chain connects TRBV29-1 to TRBJ2-1, with 9 bases aligning to TRBD2. This CDR3 has 15 amino acids. V lost 7 bases, J lost 5 bases, and 12 bases stayed unmatched. Per germline, CDR1 SQVTM and CDR2 ANQGSEA. The CDR3 loop reads CSGALGSGRNNEQFF. The CDR3 DNA reads TGCAGCGGGGCCCTAGGTAGCGGGAGAAACAATGAGCAGTTCTTC.

This chain links TRBV5-8 with TRBJ2-5; 10 bases are shared with TRBD2. The CDR3 runs 14 residues. The J segment lost 4 bases and the V segment lost 3 bases, leaving 3 bases of the junction unmatched. The V gene's germline CDR1 is SGHTS and CDR2 YDEGEE. CDR3 coding DNA: TGTGCCAGCAGCTACCGACTAGCGGGAGAGACCCAGTACTTC. Translation gives CASSYRLAGETQYF.

This clone was found once. The chain recombines TRBV6-5 with TRBJ1-4; D gene unclear. Trimming removed 10 bases from V and 7 bases from J, with 22 bases in between. The length of the CDR3 is 15 residues. Germline CDR1 reads MNHEY; CDR2 reads SVGAGI. In DNA, the CDR3 is TGTGCCATCCAGCGGCCCGGTCGTGAAGGTGAAAAACTGTTTTTT. This sequence encodes CAIQRPGREGEKLFF.

The chain uses TRBV9 and TRBJ1-6; D gene uncertain. This CDR3 contains 14 residues. Trimming removed 1 base at V and 9 bases at J, with 11 bases between. Germline CDR1 is SGDLS and CDR2 is YYNGEE. The DNA of the CDR3 is TGTGCCAGCAGCGTATCTGGGAAAGGTTCACCCCTCCACTTT. Residues: CASSVSGKGSPLHF.

V and J are TRBV3-1 (or the pseudogene TRBV3-2) and TRBJ2-3; 9 nucleotides align to TRBD1. The CDR3 extends over 16 amino acids. Per the germline V gene, CDR1 is LGHDT and CDR2 is YNNKEL (reference sequence). Trimming removed 2 bases from V and 1 base from J; junction bases left unmatched: 4. CDR3 sequence: CASSQPRDRGTDTQYF. CDR3 DNA sequence: TGTGCCAGCAGCCAACCTAGGGACAGGGGCACAGATACGCAGTATTTT.

This chain uses TRBV18 with TRBJ1-4; D may be TRBD1 (5 bases). The CDR3 runs 15 residues. V was pared by 5 bases and J by 5 bases, with 15 bases between. Looked up from germline, CDR1 is KGHSH and CDR2 is LQKENI. The CDR3 is CASSGTSTGNEKLFF. CDR3 in DNA: TGTGCCAGCTCAGGGACCTCCACCGGGAATGAAAAACTGTTTTTT.

The CDR3 here is CASSQDSRVGELFF. CDR3 bases: TGCGCCAGCAGCCAAGATAGCAGGGTGGGGGAGCTGTTTTTT. V usage is TRBV4-3 and J usage is TRBJ2-2; D perhaps matches TRBD1 (5 bases). This CDR3 spans 14 amino acids. Germline V gene data show CDR1 as LGHNA and CDR2 as YSLEER. V lost 0 bases and J lost 8, with 10 bases in between.

The chain recombines TRBV2 with TRBJ1-4; the D gene is possibly TRBD1 (5 bases). The CDR3 length is 14 residues. Trimming cost V 3 bases and J 8 bases, with 13 bases left between them. Germline V gene data show CDR1 as SNHLY and CDR2 as FYNNEI. CDR3 amino acids: CASSEGDLGEKLFF. Here the CDR3 DNA reads TGTGCCAGCAGTGAGGGGGACTTGGGGGAAAAACTGTTTTTT.

The J gene is TRBJ2-2, the V gene TRBV21-1; the D segment call TRBD2 is taken from the table without a DNA check. TRBV21-1 is a pseudogene segment. CDR3 length: 18 residues. The CDR3 region is CASSKEGTSGRRTGELFF. CDR3 sequence (DNA): TGTGCCAGCAGCAAAGAGGGCACTAGCGGGAGACGCACCGGGGAGCTGTTTTTT.

The chain couples TRBV7-2 to TRBJ2-7, with D possibly matching TRBD1 (6 bases). Germline loops: CDR1 SGHTA, CDR2 FQGNSA. The CDR3 loop spans 16 amino acids. Trimming cost V 1 base and J 0 bases, with 13 bases left between them. CDR3 in DNA: TGTGCCAGCAGCTTAGACTCCACAGGGCTCTCCTACGAGCAGTACTTC. Protein sequence: CASSLDSTGLSYEQYF.

The chain uses TRBV3-1 (or the pseudogene TRBV3-2) and TRBJ1-2; 8 bases fit TRBD1. Germline V CDR1 and CDR2: LGHDT, YNNKEL (reference sequence). CDR3 size: 16 residues. V dropped 4 bases and J dropped 7; count of bases not matched to a gene: 14. CDR3 coding DNA: TGTGCCAGCAGCCTCTCGGGAGGACAGGGCGAGAGTGGCTACACCTTC. As protein: CASSLSGGQGESGYTF.

The chain combines TRBV5-1 with TRBJ2-2; D ambiguous. The CDR3 sequence is 15 residues long. Germline CDR1 reads SGHRS; CDR2 reads YFSETQ. V was shortened by 0 bases and J by 3 bases, with 9 bases between the two germline ends. CDR3 amino acids: CASSLEGPDTGELFF. CDR3 DNA: TGCGCCAGCAGCTTGGAGGGTCCCGACACCGGGGAGCTGTTTTTT.

Only a few counts were recorded for this clone. This sequence joins TRBV27 and TRBJ2-3; a weak D match, TRBD2 (5 bases). Trimming left V 6 bases short and J 0 bases short, with 13 bases between. This CDR3 comprises 15 residues. The germline CDR1 and CDR2 sequences are MNHEY and SMNVEV (reference sequence). The CDR3 DNA sequence: TGTGCCAGCAGAAGGCTAGGAGGTAGCACAGATACGCAGTATTTT. Encoded protein: CASRRLGGSTDTQYF.

The genes are TRBV19 and TRBJ1-5; unclear D gene. Germline V gene sequence: CDR1 LNHDA, CDR2 SQIVND (reference sequence). There are 16 residues in the CDR3. Trimming removed 1 base at V and 10 bases at J, with 20 bases between. The CDR3 protein is CASSIGFAQAPSPQHF. CDR3 DNA sequence: TGTGCCAGTAGTATAGGGTTTGCCCAGGCCCCTTCACCCCAGCATTTT.

V and J are TRBV28 and TRBJ1-1; no reliable D call. This CDR3 region has 12 residues. Looked up from germline, CDR1 is MDHEN and CDR2 is SYDVKM. V shed 8 bases and J shed 4 bases, with 11 bases lying between them. CDR3 DNA sequence: TGTGCCAGCTCGCTCACGACCACTGAAGCTTTCTTT. The encoded protein is CASSLTTTEAFF. Based on the CDR3 plus reference TRBV28 and TRBJ1-1, the full variable domain is DVKVTQSSRYLVKRTGEKVFLECVQDMDHENMFWYRQDPGLGLRLIYFSYDVKMKEKGDIPEGYSVSREKKERFSLILESASTNQTSMYLCASSLTTTEAFFGQGTRLTVV.

The chain uses TRBV5-1 and TRBJ2-7; D unresolved. Germline lookup yields CDR1 SGHRS and CDR2 YFSETQ. This CDR3 is 13 amino acids long. Trimming cost V 0 bases and J 2 bases, with 6 bases left between them. The CDR3 DNA reads as TGCGCCAGCAGCTTGGATCTGACCTACGAGCAGTACTTC. This encodes CASSLDLTYEQYF.

This clone has more than one count but fewer than ten. The V and J genes are TRBV5-4 and TRBJ2-1; D gene unclear. V was trimmed by 2 bases and J by 10 bases, leaving 10 bases between them. Germline CDR1 reads SGHNT; CDR2 reads YYREEE (reference sequence). CDR3 length equals 12 residues. CDR3 protein: CASSFPVEEQFF. CDR3 coding DNA: TGTGCCAGCAGCTTTCCTGTCGAGGAGCAGTTCTTC.

The chain combines TRBV4-1 with TRBJ2-3, with 11 bases lining up with TRBD2. The CDR3 loop spans 17 amino acids. Germline V gene data show CDR1 as MGHRA and CDR2 as YSYEKL. V gave up 0 bases and J gave up 4 bases; unmatched junction bases: 6. The CDR3 here is CASSQDVAGGLSDTQYF. The CDR3 nucleotides read TGCGCCAGCAGCCAAGACGTAGCGGGAGGGCTCTCAGATACGCAGTATTTT.

The rearrangement joins TRBV14 to TRBJ2-1, with 8 positions matching TRBD2. The V gene's germline CDR1 is SGHDN and CDR2 FVKESK. This CDR3 has 19 residues. V was clipped by 6 bases and J by 8 bases; unmatched bases: 24. The CDR3 DNA is TGTGCCAGCAGTTCCTTAAGAGGGAGGAGCGGGAGAAGAGGCGATGAGCAGTTCTTC. Translated: CASSSLRGRSGRRGDEQFF.